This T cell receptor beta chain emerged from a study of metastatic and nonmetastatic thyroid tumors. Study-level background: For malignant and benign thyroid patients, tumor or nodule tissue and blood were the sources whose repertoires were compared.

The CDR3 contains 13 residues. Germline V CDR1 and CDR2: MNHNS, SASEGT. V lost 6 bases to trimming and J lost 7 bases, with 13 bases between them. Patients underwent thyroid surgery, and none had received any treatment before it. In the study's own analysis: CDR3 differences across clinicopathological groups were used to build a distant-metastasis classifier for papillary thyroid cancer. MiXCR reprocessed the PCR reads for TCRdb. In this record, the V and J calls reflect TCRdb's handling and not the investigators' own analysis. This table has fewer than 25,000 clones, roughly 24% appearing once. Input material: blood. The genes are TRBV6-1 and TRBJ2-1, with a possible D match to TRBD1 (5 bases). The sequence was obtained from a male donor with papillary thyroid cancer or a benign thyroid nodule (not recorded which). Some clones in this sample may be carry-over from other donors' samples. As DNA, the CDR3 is TGTGCCAGCAGCGGACCGCAGGGAAATGAGCAGTTCTTC. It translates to CASSGPQGNEQFF.